One and the same sample provided the 13 T cell receptor beta chains below, sequenced in a study of T cells after yellow fever vaccination. TCRdb called the 5' RACE reads again in MiXCR, with one record for every CDR3 protein. This table holds 450,000 to 650,000 distinct CDR3 sequences, 20% to 25% found once. This specimen consisted of PBMCs, obtained approximately 22 days after the first yellow fever vaccination. Every receptor here comes from a young man who received the YFV17D yellow fever vaccine.

The V call is TRBV19, the J call TRBJ1-1; D unclear. The ends were cut back, 8 bases at V and 4 bases at J, with 5 bases in the middle. CDR3 length: 10 amino acids. Germline values: CDR1 LNHDA, CDR2 SQIVND (reference sequence). For the CDR3, the DNA is TGTGCCAGTGGGTTCACTGAAGCTTTCTTT. It codes for CASGFTEAFF.

The chain couples TRBV7-2 to TRBJ1-5; the D is unclear. Trimming cost V 7 bases and J 0 bases, with 10 bases left between them. The CDR3 spans 14 residues. Germline CDR1 reads SGHTA; CDR2 reads FQGNSA. CDR3 in DNA: TGTGCCAGCAATGCTGGGTATAGCAATCAGCCCCAGCATTTT. Amino acid sequence: CASNAGYSNQPQHF.

This clonotype was seen a few times. The CDR3 sequence: CASSRDVYGYTF. DNA for the CDR3: TGCGCCAGCAGCCGGGACGTCTATGGCTACACCTTC. The V gene is TRBV5-1, the J gene TRBJ1-2; a possible D gene is TRBD1 (5 bases). The CDR3 is 12 amino acids. The germline gives CDR1 SGHRS, CDR2 YFSETQ. V gave up 4 bases and J gave up 4 bases, with 8 bases separating them.

The V gene is TRBV7-8, the J gene TRBJ2-3, with D perhaps TRBD1 (6 bases). The CDR3 is 16 residues long. V lost 8 bases and J lost 0, with 18 bases in between. CDR1 and CDR2 from the germline V gene are SGHVS and FQNEAQ. Here the CDR3 reads CASSLLRQESTDTQYF. CDR3 sequence (DNA): TGTGCCAGCTCCCTTCTGCGACAGGAGAGCACAGATACGCAGTATTTT.

This clonotype turned up a few times. This rearrangement joins TRBV5-1 to TRBJ2-1, with TRBD2 matching over 8 bases. Germline V gene sequence: CDR1 SGHRS, CDR2 YFSETQ. The ends lost 4 bases at V and 9 bases at J; junction bases unmatched: 9. This CDR3 comprises 14 residues. CDR3 loop: CASSEGAGAVEQFF. Written as DNA, the CDR3 is TGCGCCAGCAGCGAGGGAGCGGGGGCAGTTGAGCAGTTCTTC.

This chain uses TRBV6-1 with TRBJ1-3; 7 bases are a match to TRBD1. The CDR3 is 15 residues long. V trimming: 6 bases; J trimming: 0 bases; junction bases outside the gene matches: 5. From germline, CDR1 is MNHNS and CDR2 SASEGT. The CDR3: CASSRDSLSGNTIYF. As DNA, the CDR3 is TGTGCCAGCAGCAGGGACAGCCTCTCTGGAAACACCATATATTTT.

This clonotype was detected only a few times. The genes are TRBV29-1 and TRBJ2-3; unclear D gene. Trimming took 5 bases from V and 1 from J, leaving 7 bases between them. CDR3 size: 12 residues. Germline values: CDR1 SQVTM, CDR2 ANQGSEA. Written as DNA, the CDR3 is TGCAGCGTTCGGCAGGGCACAGATACGCAGTATTTT. Translation gives CSVRQGTDTQYF.

This clonotype was seen a few times. The chain links TRBV6-5 to TRBJ1-1; D not resolved. Germline-derived CDR1 and CDR2 are MNHEY and SVGAGI. The V end was cut by 2 bases, the J end by 0 bases, with 10 bases between. This CDR3 contains 15 residues. DNA for the CDR3: TGTGCCAGCAGTTACCAACCGGGGATGAACACTGAAGCTTTCTTT. Translated: CASSYQPGMNTEAFF.

This chain's CDR3 is CASSLGGASTDGYTF. CDR3 bases: TGCGCCAGCAGCTTGGGGGGGGCCTCTACGGATGGCTACACCTTC. The V call is TRBV5-1, the J call TRBJ1-2, with D possibly being TRBD1 (6 bases). Per germline, CDR1 SGHRS and CDR2 YFSETQ. The CDR3 sequence is 15 residues long. V lost 0 bases and J 6 bases, leaving 15 bases between the germline ends.

This clonotype was recorded once. V is TRBV11-2 and J is TRBJ1-2; D unclear. Per the germline V gene, CDR1 is SGHAT and CDR2 is FQNNGV. V lost 5 bases and J 4 bases, leaving 17 bases between the germline ends. The CDR3 sequence is 15 residues long. The CDR3 sequence is CASSAIKTKPYGYTF. The CDR3 DNA is TGTGCCAGCAGCGCTATAAAGACAAAGCCCTATGGCTACACCTTC. Combining the CDR3 with reference TRBV11-2 and TRBJ1-2 gives the whole variable domain EAGVAQSPRYKIIEKRQSVAFWCNPISGHATLYWYQQILGQGPKLLIQFQNNGVVDDSQLPKDRFSAERLKGVDSTLKIQPAKLEDSAVYLCASSAIKTKPYGYTFGSGTRLTVV.

In its sample, this clonotype was seen many times. This chain joins TRBV2 and TRBJ2-1, with D possibly called TRBD1 or TRBD2 (5 bases each). The V gene's germline CDR1 is SNHLY and CDR2 FYNNEI. V was shortened by 6 bases and J by 5 bases, with 14 bases between the two germline ends. The CDR3 contains 14 residues. CDR3 sequence: CASSKEGRDNEQFF. The DNA of the CDR3 is TGTGCCAGCAGCAAAGAGGGACGGGACAATGAGCAGTTCTTC.

This clonotype was seen more than once but under ten times. The chain combines TRBV5-5 with TRBJ2-2; 11 bases are shared with TRBD2. The CDR3 covers 17 residues. The V gene's germline CDR1 is SGHKS and CDR2 YYEKEE (reference sequence). V lost 1 base to trimming and J lost 7 bases; unmatched junction nucleotides: 9. The CDR3 region has the DNA TGTGCCAGCAGCTTGAATGTGCGACTAGCGGGGAACGGGGAGCTGTTTTTT. It specifies CASSLNVRLAGNGELFF. The complete variable domain, with remaining parts taken from reference TRBV5-5 and TRBJ2-2, reads DAGVTQSPTHLIKTRGQQVTLRCSPISGHKSVSWYQQVLGQGPQFIFQYYEKEERGRGNFPDRFSARQFPNYSSELNVNALLLGDSALYLCASSLNVRLAGNGELFFGEGSRLTVL.

Concerning this clonotype itself: At one of its ends the junction is not consistent with the germline gene, which may arise from a read error. This chain uses TRBV12-3 or TRBV12-4 with TRBJ2-5; 8 nucleotides agree with TRBD2. This CDR3 comprises 18 residues. CDR3 region: CACSLSGLGTSGEETQYF. The CDR3, as DNA: TGTGCCTGCAGTTTGTCCGGCTTGGGTACTAGCGGAGAAGAGACCCAGTACTTC.